These T cell receptor beta chains were read from a single sample in a study of T cell responses to AZD1222 COVID-19 vaccine. The method was immunoSEQ multiplex PCR; TCRdb's version includes in-frame clones alone and lacks a portion of them. The table lists about 150,000 clones, about 90% of them singletons. Source: peripheral blood, taken 28 days after the second AZD1222 dose. These receptors were obtained from an adult who received the AZD1222 COVID-19 vaccine. The CDR3 runs from the conserved cysteine through the conserved F or W.

>TRBV3-1/TRBV3-2|TRBJ1-3
CASSQEQISGNTIYF
>TRBV6-4|TRBJ1-4
CASSEKTRGRLFF
>TRBV10-3|TRBJ2-7
CAISVGTGGTTYEQYF
>TRBV9|TRBJ2-3
CASSSSRDRATDTQYF
>TRBV5-4|TRBJ1-5
CASSADRYNQPQHF
>TRBV3-1/TRBV3-2|TRBJ2-5
CASSQGPAGGGTQYF
>TRBV30|TRBJ1-5
CAWSGSNQPQHF
>TRBV12-5|TRBJ1-5
CASGPGTGGTLGQPQHF
>TRBV4-1|TRBJ2-7
CASSQAGGSGEQYF
>TRBV2|TRBJ2-2
CASRVGSNTGELFF
>TRBV5-5|TRBJ1-1
CASSPRTGVNTEAFF
>TRBV28|TRBJ1-1
CASTGGGEAFF
>TRBV25-1|TRBJ2-5
CASSEGDRGYETQYF
>TRBV14|TRBJ2-4
CASSLRGAFPAKNIQYF
>TRBV5-1|TRBJ1-4
CASSLATVSDEKLFF
>TRBV7-8|TRBJ1-1
CASSSDNLNTEAFF
>TRBV2|TRBJ1-5
CASSLGNSNQPQHF
>TRBV12-5|TRBJ2-1
CASSLDGSSYNEQFF
>TRBV3-1/TRBV3-2|TRBJ1-5
CASSQESGDQPQHF
>TRBV5-6|TRBJ2-3
CASSLSHTQYF
>TRBV25-1|TRBJ1-6
CASSVMAGVNSPLHF
>TRBV18|TRBJ2-5
CASSNLETQYF
>TRBV18|TRBJ2-2
CASSGLENTGELFF
>TRBV20-1|TRBJ2-7
CSARTPGEQYF
>TRBV6-2/TRBV6-3|TRBJ1-1
CASSLGGSGTEAFF
>TRBV9|TRBJ1-1
CASSPGQGEAFF
>TRBV7-8|TRBJ2-3
CASRRSGGAGTDTQYF
>TRBV5-8|TRBJ1-4
CASSLLLGQRGEKLFF
>TRBV3-1/TRBV3-2|TRBJ1-1
CASRLTGNTEAFF
>TRBV18|TRBJ1-5
CASSLSADSNQPQHF
>TRBV11-3|TRBJ2-7
CASSLGLAGKHYEQYF